This TCR beta chain was recovered during a study of OX40 agonist ivuxolimab in advanced cancers. Libraries were prepared by immunoSEQ multiplex PCR; TCRdb keeps only in-frame clonotypes and omits some of them. Of roughly 68,000 clones in the sample, about 83% are singletons; the top ten hold over 1.1%. The specimen comprised CD4+ or CD8+ T cells sorted from blood, sampled in a trial of the OX40 agonist ivuxolimab. This receptor was taken from an adult with an advanced solid tumor such as melanoma, head and neck, liver or kidney cancer.

The CDR3 DNA reads TGTGCCAGCAGCTTGGCCCCGCAGGGGGAGCTGTTTTTT. Its protein is CASSLAPQGELFF. J is TRBJ2-2 and V is TRBV7-9; D unclear. The CDR3 sequence is 13 residues long. V was shortened by 3 bases and J by 8 bases, with 10 bases between the two germline ends. Germline CDR1 is SEHNR and CDR2 is FQNEAQ (reference sequence). Full variable domain (remainder filled in from reference TRBV7-9 and TRBJ2-2): DTGVSQNPRHKITKRGQNVTFRCDPISEHNRLYWYRQTLGQGPEFLTYFQNEAQLEKSRLLSDRFSAERPKGSFSTLEIQRTEQGDSAMYLCASSLAPQGELFFGEGSRLTVL.